This T cell receptor (beta chain) derives from a study of blood T cells in healthy people across ages. Whole-study context: The template switching approach captured approximately one barcoded beta molecule for every two T cells. Study-wide results and limits: Age showed a roughly linear inverse relationship with TCR beta diversity per million T cells.

Points on this clonotype: What it recognizes is unknown.

Per sample, no less than 5.5 micrograms of total RNA were extracted. The CDR3 is 16 amino acids. V dropped 0 bases and J dropped 8 bases, with 22 bases sitting between them. Germline V gene lookup returns CDR1 DFQATT and CDR2 SNEGSKA (reference sequence). The second PCR ran about 6 to 11 cycles with a sample-barcoded 5' primer and J-beta primers. Sequencing yielded, for each sample, at least 2.5 million paired-end reads carrying CDR3. TCRdb ran MiXCR on the 5' RACE reads and lists one entry per CDR3 protein. This sample has roughly 700,000 distinct CDR3 sequences, with around 48% found just once. The TCR sequence derives from a woman aged 55-75 years in good health. The material sequenced was blood. The gene calls are TRBV20-1 and TRBJ1-2; perhaps TRBD1 as D (5 bases). CDR3 sequence reads: CSARDFRARAAGGYTF. The DNA of the CDR3 is TGCAGTGCTAGAGATTTTCGCGCCAGGGCGGCAGGCGGCTACACCTTC.